Each of the 19 T cell receptor beta chains below was sequenced from the same sample in a study of regulatory T cells in long-lasting Graves disease. Time point noted: persistent/refractory GD, antithyroid drugs over 5 years with positive TRAb. Making the TCR library involved RNA that had been extracted from PBMCs. For TCR beta, libraries came from iRepertoire HTBI primers and Arm-PCR of CDR3 regions. TCRdb redid the calling of the multiplex PCR reads with MiXCR, one entry per CDR3 protein. The sample includes around 510,000 distinct CDR3 sequences, more than 20% of them seen just once. This material consisted of peripheral blood mononuclear cells (PBMCs), taken when the disease was refractory, from a patient treated with antithyroid drugs. These receptors all come from a female donor with Graves disease.

The chain joins TRBV20-1 to TRBJ1-1; 7 nucleotides match TRBD1. V shed 5 bases and J 1 base; nucleotides not matched to a gene: 7. The length of the CDR3 is 14 residues. In germline, CDR1 is DFQATT, CDR2 SNEGSKA (reference sequence). This chain's CDR3 is CSAPDWTGNTEAFF. Written as DNA, the CDR3 is TGCAGTGCTCCGGACTGGACAGGGAACACTGAAGCTTTCTTT.

V is TRBV20-1 and J is TRBJ1-1; D remains unclear. Between the trimmed V and J ends, which lost 3 bases and 0 bases, there was a span of 14 bases. Per the germline V gene, CDR1 is DFQATT and CDR2 is SNEGSKA (reference sequence). This CDR3 contains 15 residues. The CDR3 reads CSASALDTVNTEAFF. DNA for the CDR3: TGCAGTGCTAGTGCCCTGGATACAGTGAACACTGAAGCTTTCTTT.

This clonotype was recorded at least ten times. The chain links TRBV5-6 to TRBJ2-7; D unresolved. V was trimmed by 4 bases and J by 2 bases, leaving 7 bases between them. The CDR3 consists of 12 residues. Per germline, CDR1 SGHDT and CDR2 YYEEEE. In nucleotides, the CDR3 is TGTGCCAGCAGCGAAGAAGCCTACGAGCAGTACTTC. Translated: CASSEEAYEQYF.

This clonotype turned up a few times. The rearrangement uses TRBV5-6 and TRBJ2-4; 7 positions match TRBD1. The germline V gene has CDR1 SGHDT and CDR2 YYEEEE. The CDR3 covers 15 residues. J was trimmed by 7 bases and V by 1 base; bases with no gene match: 8. The CDR3 here is CASSLFFRDSNIQYF. The CDR3 DNA is TGTGCCAGCAGCTTGTTTTTCCGGGACAGCAACATTCAGTACTTC.

This clonotype was counted at least ten times. Since a much larger clone is just one base distant, this may be a read error. J is TRBJ2-7 and V is TRBV6-2 or TRBV6-3; D is unclear. This CDR3 region has 10 residues. V was trimmed by 8 bases and J by 1 base, leaving 3 bases between them. Germline CDR1 and CDR2: MNHEY and SVGEGT. DNA for the CDR3: TGTGCCAGCCGTTCCTACGAGCAGTACTTC. It yields the protein CASRSYEQYF.

The sample holds many counts of this clonotype. This CDR3 is CASGPTSSYEQYF. The CDR3 nucleotides are TGTGCCAGCGGACCTACTAGCTCCTACGAGCAGTACTTC. The genes are TRBV11-1 and TRBJ2-7; D may be TRBD2 (5 bases). With 8 bases removed from V and 0 bases from J, the gap between germline ends came to 11 bases. Germline CDR1 is SGHAT and CDR2 is FQDESV (reference sequence). The CDR3 covers 13 residues.

The chain joins TRBV19 to TRBJ2-5; 7 nucleotides agree with TRBD2. The CDR3 sequence is 15 residues long. V trimming: 4 bases; J trimming: 4 bases; junction bases outside the gene matches: 9. Germline assignment: CDR1 LNHDA and CDR2 SQIVND (reference sequence). CDR3 sequence: CASSTGGSGGETQYF. CDR3 DNA: TGTGCCAGTAGTACGGGCGGGAGTGGGGGAGAGACCCAGTACTTC.

The rearrangement joins TRBV11-2 to TRBJ2-3, with TRBD2 as a possible D gene (6 bases). V was trimmed by 5 bases and J by 4 bases, leaving 19 bases between them. Germline V CDR1 and CDR2: SGHAT, FQNNGV. This CDR3 contains 16 residues. The CDR3 here is CASSPGTSTAPDTQYF. DNA of the CDR3: TGTGCCAGCAGCCCAGGGACTTCGACGGCCCCAGATACGCAGTATTTT.

There are a few counts of this clonotype. This sequence joins TRBV5-6 and TRBJ2-2, with a weak D call TRBD2 (6 bases). The germline V and J ends were trimmed by 4 bases and 3 bases, with 13 bases remaining between them. The V gene's germline CDR1 is SGHDT and CDR2 YYEEEE. The CDR3 is 15 residues long. CDR3 nucleotide sequence: TGTGCCAGCAGCACCTCTAGCGAGTACACCGGGGAGCTGTTTTTT. It translates to CASSTSSEYTGELFF.

On this clonotype: A much larger clone lies one base from this, so it may be a read error. The chain links TRBV28 to TRBJ1-1; D uncertain. This CDR3 is built from 12 residues. Germline CDR1 MDHEN, CDR2 SYDVKM. As DNA, the CDR3 is TGTGCCAGCAGTTTAGGTGTGGATAGAGCTCTCTTT. Translating gives CASSLGVDRALF.

This clonotype was observed a few times. The CDR3 here is CASSPGLRANYGYTF. The CDR3 DNA sequence: TGTGCCAGCAGCCCAGGACTCAGAGCTAACTATGGCTACACCTTC. The chain recombines TRBV14 with TRBJ1-2; D is unresolved. The germline gives CDR1 SGHDN, CDR2 FVKESK. Trimming removed 4 bases from V and 0 bases from J, with 12 bases in between. This CDR3 has 15 amino acids.

This clonotype was recorded many times. V and J are TRBV7-3 and TRBJ2-5, with D possibly matching TRBD2 (5 bases). Germline loops: CDR1 SGHTA, CDR2 FQGTGA. V was clipped by 5 bases and J by 7 bases, with 14 bases between them. There are 13 residues in the CDR3. The chain's CDR3 is CASSLLDRGTQYF. CDR3 nucleotides: TGTGCCAGCAGCCTATTGGATCGGGGGACCCAGTACTTC.

This clonotype was seen only a few times. The CDR3 spells CASSYSSQGSVGYTF. The CDR3 bases are TGTGCCAGCAGTTACTCGTCCCAGGGGTCGGTCGGCTACACCTTC. The J gene is TRBJ1-2, the V gene TRBV6-5; a weak D match, TRBD1 (6 bases). Trimming took off 0 bases at V and 8 bases at J, with 16 bases between the two ends. The length of the CDR3 is 15 residues. The germline V gene has CDR1 MNHEY and CDR2 SVGAGI.

This clonotype was recorded at least ten times. This chain uses TRBV6-2 or TRBV6-3 with TRBJ1-1; D not resolved. CDR1 is MNHEY, CDR2 SVGEGT, per germline. Trimming cost V 4 bases and J 1 base, with 7 bases left between them. The CDR3 is 13 residues long. The CDR3 protein is CASSWLGNTEAFF. The CDR3 coding sequence is TGTGCCAGCAGTTGGCTAGGGAACACTGAAGCTTTCTTT.

This clonotype was picked up many times. The genes are TRBV6-5 and TRBJ2-5, with 8 bases identical to TRBD1. The CDR3 sequence is 16 residues long. Trimming cost V 2 bases and J 3 bases; bases outside gene matches: 8. CDR1 is MNHEY and CDR2 is SVGAGI in the germline V gene. The CDR3: CASSYRTGGMKETQYF. CDR3 coding DNA: TGTGCCAGCAGTTACCGAACAGGGGGTATGAAAGAGACCCAGTACTTC.

The V call is TRBV20-1, the J call TRBJ1-5, with D unclear. V dropped 2 bases and J dropped 7 bases, with 12 bases sitting between them. Germline assignment: CDR1 DFQATT and CDR2 SNEGSKA (reference sequence). CDR3 length: 13 amino acids. In nucleotides, the CDR3 is TGCAGTGCTAGACAGGCCTCGGAGCAGCCCCAGCATTTT. This encodes CSARQASEQPQHF.

The chain combines TRBV7-3 with TRBJ2-1; a weak D match, TRBD2 (5 bases). The CDR3 is 15 amino acids. V gave up 5 bases and J gave up 8 bases, with 19 bases separating them. Germline CDR1 SGHTA, CDR2 FQGTGA. The chain's CDR3 is CASSPRRQFTDEQFF. The DNA for the CDR3 is TGTGCCAGCAGCCCAAGGAGGCAGTTTACTGATGAGCAGTTCTTC.

This clonotype came up many times. The J gene is TRBJ1-1, the V gene TRBV28, with D perhaps matching TRBD1 (6 bases). V lost 7 bases and J lost 5, with 17 bases in between. Germline values: CDR1 MDHEN, CDR2 SYDVKM. The CDR3 is 14 amino acids. The CDR3 here is CASNPGGPRTEAFF. In DNA, the CDR3 is TGTGCCAGCAATCCGGGGGGGCCCCGGACTGAAGCTTTCTTT.

This chain connects TRBV3-2 to TRBJ1-5. TRBV3-2 constitutes a pseudogene. This CDR3 is built from 16 residues. The DNA of the CDR3 is TGTGCCAGCAGCCAGGCAGGACCCTATAGCAATCAGCCCCAGCATTTT. Its protein product is CASSQAGPYSNQPQHF.